The 21 T cell receptor beta chains below all came from one sample that was sequenced in a study of blood T cell repertoires in COVID-19. Repertoires were generated with immunoSEQ multiplex PCR, while TCRdb's copy carries only in-frame clones and drops some. Of approximately 100,000 clones listed, roughly 80% were seen once; the top ten hold roughly 29%. Specimen: peripheral blood. These receptors were taken from a man aged 55 to 70 with acute or convalescent COVID-19.

The chain has TRBV30 and TRBJ1-6; no firm D call. This CDR3 comprises 15 residues. Trimming removed 0 bases from V and 8 bases from J, with 14 bases in between. Germline V gene sequence: CDR1 GTSNPN, CDR2 SVGIG (reference sequence). The CDR3, as DNA: TGTGCCTGGAGTGTACTTGGGAAGGGAGATTCACCCCTCCACTTT. This encodes CAWSVLGKGDSPLHF. Full variable domain (missing parts from reference TRBV30 and TRBJ1-6): SQTIHQWPATLVQPVGSPLSLECTVEGTSNPNLYWYRQAAGRGLQLLFYSVGIGQISSEVPQNLSASRPQDRQFILSSKKLLLSDSGFYLCAWSVLGKGDSPLHFGNGTRLTVT.

The chain uses TRBV9 and TRBJ2-5; D is uncertain. Deletions cut 4 bases from V and 5 bases from J, with 15 bases between. Germline assignment: CDR1 SGDLS and CDR2 YYNGEE. The CDR3 covers 14 residues. This CDR3 is CASSSPGSAETQYF. The CDR3, as DNA: TGTGCCAGCAGCTCCCCCGGGTCGGCCGAGACCCAGTACTTC. Based on the CDR3 plus reference TRBV9 and TRBJ2-5, the full variable domain is DSGVTQTPKHLITATGQRVTLRCSPRSGDLSVYWYQQSLDQGLQFLIQYYNGEERAKGNILERFSAQQFPDLHSELNLSSLELGDSALYFCASSSPGSAETQYFGPGTRLLVL.

This chain connects TRBV19 to TRBJ2-1, with TRBD2 identical over 13 bases. J was trimmed by 3 bases and V by 1 base; bases with no gene match: 9. Per the germline V gene, CDR1 is LNHDA and CDR2 is SQIVND (reference sequence). The CDR3 is 19 amino acids. CDR3 region: CASSIGIGTSGTLYNEQFF. CDR3 in DNA: TGTGCCAGTAGTATAGGGATTGGGACTAGCGGGACCCTCTACAATGAGCAGTTCTTC.

This rearrangement joins TRBV4-1 to TRBJ2-7; 8 bases agree with TRBD2. CDR1 MGHRA and CDR2 YSYEKL come from the germline V gene. After removal of 0 bases from V and 3 bases from J, the junction contained 13 bases not matched to a gene. The CDR3 is 18 amino acids. The CDR3 is CASSQDPLGAGGSYEQYF. The CDR3 DNA reads TGCGCCAGCAGCCAAGATCCTCTCGGTGCGGGAGGAAGCTACGAGCAGTACTTC.

This clone is a singleton in its sample. The chain's CDR3 is CAISAVGGTEKLFF. In DNA form, the CDR3 reads TGTGCCATCAGTGCAGTAGGGGGCACTGAAAAACTGTTTTTT. The chain has TRBV10-3 and TRBJ1-4, with TRBD1 identical over 7 bases. V gave up 4 bases and J gave up 7 bases; unmatched junction bases: 6. The CDR3 runs 14 residues. CDR1 is ENHRY and CDR2 is SYGVKD in the germline V gene.

Details on this clone: This sample also contains other DNA sequences that code for the same CDR3. The rearrangement uses TRBV21-1 and TRBJ2-7; the D call TRBD2 from the table was never checked on the DNA. TRBV21-1 is termed a pseudogene. The CDR3 is 17 residues long. The CDR3 nucleotides read TGTGCCAGCAGTAGGTCTAAGAGTAGCGCGAACTCCTACGAGCAGTACGTC. Encoded protein: CASSRSKSSANSYEQYV.

The chain couples TRBV24-1 to TRBJ1-2; D remains ambiguous. The V gene's germline CDR1 is KGHDR and CDR2 SFDVKD. V was shortened by 2 bases and J by 2 bases, with 11 bases between the two germline ends. This CDR3 is 15 amino acids long. The CDR3 loop is CATSDSRTGNYGYTF. CDR3 bases: TGTGCCACCAGTGATTCCCGGACGGGAAACTATGGCTACACCTTC.

This chain joins TRBV9 and TRBJ2-7; 10 nucleotides align to TRBD2. The CDR3 runs to 18 residues. V was pared by 4 bases and J by 2 bases, with 15 bases of the junction left unmatched. Germline V gene data show CDR1 as SGDLS and CDR2 as YYNGEE. The CDR3: CASSPHPKLAGVAYEQYF. Here the CDR3 DNA reads TGTGCCAGCAGCCCCCACCCCAAGCTAGCGGGAGTCGCCTACGAGCAGTACTTC.

The sample holds one count of this clone. The CDR3 is CASSHGPENYGYTF. The CDR3 coding sequence is TGTGCCAGCAGCCATGGGCCGGAAAACTATGGCTACACCTTC. V is TRBV11-3 and J is TRBJ1-2; D gene unclear. CDR1 is SGHNT and CDR2 is YENEEA in the germline V gene. V dropped 5 bases and J dropped 2 bases, with 12 bases sitting between them. The CDR3 covers 14 residues.

This clone has at least ten counts. The chain employs TRBV3-1 (or the pseudogene TRBV3-2) and TRBJ1-2; 7 bases are a match to TRBD1. Germline V CDR1 and CDR2: LGHDT, YNNKEL (reference sequence). The CDR3 totals 15 residues. The V gene end was trimmed by 1 base and the J gene end by 2 bases; junction bases not matched to a gene: 4. The CDR3 loop is CASSQAVQGNYGYTF. The CDR3 DNA sequence: TGTGCCAGCAGCCAAGCTGTACAGGGGAACTATGGCTACACCTTC.

The chain combines TRBV3-1 (or the pseudogene TRBV3-2) with TRBJ2-3; 8 nucleotides align to TRBD2. Germline loops: CDR1 LGHDT, CDR2 YNNKEL (reference sequence). CDR3 length equals 14 residues. J was trimmed by 4 bases and V by 1 base; bases with no gene match: 1. CDR3: CASSQGSGADTQYF. Here the CDR3 DNA reads TGTGCCAGCAGCCAAGGTAGCGGGGCAGATACGCAGTATTTT.

This clone was detected once. The chain is built from TRBV19 and TRBJ2-1, with D perhaps TRBD2 (9 bases). Trimming stripped 7 bases from V and 10 bases from J, with 23 bases between. CDR1 LNHDA and CDR2 SQIVND come from the germline V gene (reference sequence). This CDR3 spans 15 amino acids. The chain's CDR3 is CASTPGGGRAREQFF. In nucleotides, the CDR3 is TGTGCCAGTACCCCAGGGGGCGGGAGGGCCAGGGAGCAGTTCTTC.

This rearrangement joins TRBV28 to TRBJ2-6; 9 positions match TRBD1. V lost 8 bases to trimming and J lost 2 bases; unmatched junction nucleotides: 4. CDR3 size: 15 residues. From germline, CDR1 is MDHEN and CDR2 SYDVKM. The CDR3, as DNA: TGTGCCAGCTGGACAGGGGACCCTGGGGCCAACGTCCTGACTTTC. Encoded protein: CASWTGDPGANVLTF.

This chain joins TRBV10-3 and TRBJ2-1, with 10 positions matching TRBD2. This CDR3 has 16 amino acids. Germline CDR1 reads ENHRY; CDR2 reads SYGVKD. The V and J ends lost 3 bases and 11 bases, in that order; junction bases with no gene match: 13. The CDR3 loop reads CAISDSSGRVGPKQFF. CDR3 nucleotides: TGTGCCATCAGTGACTCGAGCGGGAGGGTCGGACCAAAGCAGTTCTTC.

The CDR3 region has the DNA TGTGCCACCAGTACCAGCGGGCTGTCCTACGAGCAGTACTTC. Translated: CATSTSGLSYEQYF. This chain uses TRBV24-1 with TRBJ2-7; D possibly corresponds to TRBD2 (6 bases). Trimming took 6 bases from V and 1 from J, leaving 12 bases between them. Germline V gene data show CDR1 as KGHDR and CDR2 as SFDVKD. The CDR3 runs to 14 residues.

This chain connects TRBV29-1 to TRBJ2-7, with 7 bases identical to TRBD1. The CDR3 has 12 residues. V shed 6 bases and J 4 bases; nucleotides not matched to a gene: 6. Germline CDR1 reads SQVTM; CDR2 reads ANQGSEA. Here the CDR3 reads CSVIGDSYEQYV. The DNA of the CDR3 is TGCAGCGTGATCGGGGACAGTTACGAGCAGTACGTC.

The J gene is TRBJ2-7, the V gene TRBV11-3; D uncertain. The germline gives CDR1 SGHNT, CDR2 YENEEA. V lost 1 base, J lost 1 base, and 5 bases lay in between. This CDR3 is 13 amino acids long. The CDR3 DNA sequence: TGTGCCAGCAGCTTAGTTCCGTCCTACGAGCAGTACTTC. This gives the protein CASSLVPSYEQYF.

The rearrangement joins TRBV7-9 to TRBJ1-2, with TRBD1 identical over 9 bases. Germline V gene lookup returns CDR1 SEHNR and CDR2 FQNEAQ (reference sequence). V was clipped by 1 base and J by 6 bases; unmatched bases: 3. The CDR3 spans 14 residues. The CDR3 is CASSLGTGGDGYTF. Here the CDR3 DNA reads TGTGCCAGCAGCTTAGGAACAGGGGGCGATGGCTACACCTTC. Together with reference TRBV7-9 and TRBJ1-2, the CDR3 gives the full variable domain: DTGVSQNPRHKITKRGQNVTFRCDPISEHNRLYWYRQTLGQGPEFLTYFQNEAQLEKSRLLSDRFSAERPKGSFSTLEIQRTEQGDSAMYLCASSLGTGGDGYTFGSGTRLTVV.

V is TRBV6-5 and J is TRBJ2-5; tentatively, D is TRBD2 (5 bases). This CDR3 is 13 amino acids long. Trimming took off 6 bases at V and 4 bases at J, with 12 bases between the two ends. In germline, CDR1 is MNHEY, CDR2 SVGAGI. CDR3 in DNA: TGTGCCAGCAGCAAGCGGCGGATAGAGACCCAGTACTTC. Encoded protein: CASSKRRIETQYF.

DNA of the CDR3: TGCAGTGCTAGCGACGGGAAACAGTTCTTC. This encodes CSASDGKQFF. The J gene is TRBJ2-1, the V gene TRBV20-1; D is perhaps TRBD2 (5 bases). The CDR3 is 10 residues long. V lost 3 bases, J lost 13 bases, and 10 bases lay in between. The germline V gene encodes CDR1 DFQATT and CDR2 SNEGSKA (reference sequence).

This clone was seen just once. This sequence joins TRBV27 and TRBJ2-1; TRBD2 might be the D (6 bases). The germline gives CDR1 MNHEY, CDR2 SMNVEV (reference sequence). V was trimmed by 7 bases and J by 3 bases, leaving 13 bases between them. The CDR3 covers 14 residues. CDR3 sequence reads: CASTLSGGYNEQFF. DNA of the CDR3: TGTGCCAGCACCCTTTCCGGGGGCTACAATGAGCAGTTCTTC.